This T cell receptor (beta chain) was retrieved from a study of cytomegalovirus exposure and HLA in healthy donors. General study findings and limits: A later analysis showed HLA-associated TCR beta chains outstripping equally common others in clonal expansion. Many donors carried some public TCRs, although rarity characterized most TCR sequences.

Germline-derived CDR1 and CDR2 are SGHAT and FQNNGV. The CDR3 spans 15 residues. The V end was cut by 5 bases, the J end by 8 bases, with 21 bases between. The PCR was carried out with 60 Vbeta primers and 13 Jbeta primers. TCRdb's table, derived via immunoSEQ multiplex PCR, lists solely in-frame clones and lacks some. The sample includes 130,000 to 150,000 clones, approximately 80% seen only once; the top ten take about 4.7%. Of note for this clone: Its antigen is not identified.

The sequencing input was PBMCs. The source is a male donor in good health and CMV-seronegative. The chain couples TRBV11-2 to TRBJ1-1; D may be TRBD1 (6 bases). CDR3 loop: CASSRDMTGTFEAFF. In nucleotides, the CDR3 is TGTGCCAGCAGCCGAGATATGACAGGAACATTCGAAGCTTTCTTT.